This T cell receptor beta chain was recorded in a study of shared clonotypes between healthy human individuals. The germline gives CDR1 GTSNPN, CDR2 SVGIG (reference sequence). V shed 2 bases and J shed 0 bases, with 11 bases lying between them. The CDR3 consists of 15 residues. Each sorted subset replicate got 200 ng genomic DNA, tens of thousands of genomes. Assay: immunoSEQ multiplex PCR; the TCRdb copy retains only in-frame clones and omits some. The repertoire holds some 2 million clones, roughly 96% seen once, with 0.1% to 0.15% in the top ten. Specimen: naive CD4+ T cells sorted from blood. The subset was: CD45RA+ positively selected. The gene calls are TRBV30 and TRBJ1-3; D gene unclear. The clonotype was recovered from a man between 18 and 29 years old in good health. CDR3 sequence: CAWSHLGRSGNTIYF. The CDR3 region has the DNA TGTGCCTGGAGTCATCTGGGTCGCTCTGGAAACACCATATATTTT.